In this sample, the clone carrying this T cell receptor (delta chain) turned up a few times. A single base is all that separates this from a far larger clone, so a read error is likely. The sample contains more than one DNA sequence encoding this CDR3. These data belong to a study of γδ T cells in repeated Plasmodium falciparum infection. As for the study in general: Malian samples came from no-transmission periods or across acute febrile malaria episodes.

TCRdb reanalysed the multiplex PCR reads with CATT. The top ten clones hold 9.6% of a sample with 85,000 to 100,000 delta-chain clones, 0.95% to 1% of them seen once. Looked up from germline, CDR1 is TSWWSYY and CDR2 is QGS. The V gene lost 0 bases and the J gene lost 1 base, with 24 bases spanning the gap. There are 20 residues in the CDR3. Vgamma9/Vdelta2+ and Vdelta2-negative gammadelta T cells were flow-sorted from PBMC for bulk sequencing. The sequenced material came from gamma-delta T cells from blood. The receptor was isolated from a pool of human donors (malaria-infected and uninfected, not separated). This rearrangement joins TRDV1 to TRDJ1; D may be TRDD2 (6 bases). Since TCRdb gives no J gene, matching the DNA to germline was used here to assign it. In DNA form, the CDR3 reads TGTGCTCTTGGGGAACTCGCTCCTACTACGGCTGTACTACCCACCGATAAACTCATCTTT. Translating it yields CALGELAPTTAVLPTDKLIF.